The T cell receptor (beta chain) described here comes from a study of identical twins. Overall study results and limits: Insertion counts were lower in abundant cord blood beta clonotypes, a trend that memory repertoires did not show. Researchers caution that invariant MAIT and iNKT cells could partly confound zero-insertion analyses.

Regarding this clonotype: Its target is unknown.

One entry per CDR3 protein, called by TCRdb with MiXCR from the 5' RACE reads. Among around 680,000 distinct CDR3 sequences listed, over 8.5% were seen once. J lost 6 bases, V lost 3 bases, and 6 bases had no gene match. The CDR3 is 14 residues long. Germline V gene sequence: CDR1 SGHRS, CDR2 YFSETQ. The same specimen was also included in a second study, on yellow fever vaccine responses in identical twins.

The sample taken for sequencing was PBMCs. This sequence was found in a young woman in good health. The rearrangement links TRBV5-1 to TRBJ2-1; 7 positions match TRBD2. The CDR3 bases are TGCGCCAGCAGCTGGGGGGGGGATCGCAATGAGCAGTTCTTC. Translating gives CASSWGGDRNEQFF.